One sample yielded the 12 T cell receptor beta chains listed below, sequenced in a study of T cell responses to AZD1222 COVID-19 vaccine. Produced via immunoSEQ multiplex PCR; TCRdb's table is partial and in-frame only. The data contain 180,000 or so clones, 92% of them singletons. Specimen: peripheral blood, collected 28 days after the second AZD1222 dose. The receptors stem from an adult who received the AZD1222 COVID-19 vaccine.

The gene calls are TRBV19 and TRBJ1-6; D remains unclear. The germline gives CDR1 LNHDA, CDR2 SQIVND (reference sequence). The germline V and J ends were trimmed by 7 bases and 0 bases, with 7 bases remaining between them. This CDR3 is built from 14 residues. CDR3 sequence reads: CASTESSYNSPLHF. Here the CDR3 DNA reads TGTGCCAGTACGGAGAGCTCCTATAATTCACCCCTCCACTTT.

The chain is built from TRBV19 and TRBJ1-5, with D hard to call. The CDR3 is 14 amino acids. Trimming left V 10 bases short and J 0 bases short, with 13 bases between. From germline, CDR1 is LNHDA and CDR2 SQIVND (reference sequence). CDR3 sequence reads: CATNHIGSNQPQHF. The CDR3 DNA sequence: TGTGCCACTAACCACATCGGTAGCAATCAGCCCCAGCATTTT.

Notes on this clone: The same CDR3 also results from other DNA sequences found in this sample. The chain has TRBV7-2 and TRBJ2-7, with 14 bases that match TRBD2. Trimming cost V 0 bases and J 2 bases; bases outside gene matches: 3. The CDR3 extends over 17 amino acids. From germline, CDR1 is SGHTA and CDR2 FQGNSA. The CDR3 sequence: CASSLAGLAGDPYEQYF. For the CDR3, the DNA is TGTGCCAGCAGCTTAGCGGGACTAGCGGGAGATCCCTACGAGCAGTACTTC.

This clone was counted between two and nine times. The genes are TRBV11-2 and TRBJ1-6; no firm D call. V lost 2 bases, J lost 4 bases, and 9 bases lay in between. The CDR3 runs 15 residues. Germline assignment: CDR1 SGHAT and CDR2 FQNNGV. The CDR3 region has the DNA TGTGCCAGCAGCTTATGGGGAACTTATAATTCACCCCTCCACTTT. Its translation: CASSLWGTYNSPLHF.

The chain uses TRBV5-5 and TRBJ1-6; D ambiguous. CDR3 length: 15 residues. The ends were cut back, 0 bases at V and 6 bases at J, with 10 bases in the middle. Looked up from germline, CDR1 is SGHKS and CDR2 is YYEKEE (reference sequence). The CDR3 DNA is TGTGCCAGCAGCTTGGTCCAGGAGACTAATTCACCCCTCCACTTT. This gives the protein CASSLVQETNSPLHF. The whole variable domain, remainder taken from reference TRBV5-5 and TRBJ1-6, is DAGVTQSPTHLIKTRGQQVTLRCSPISGHKSVSWYQQVLGQGPQFIFQYYEKEERGRGNFPDRFSARQFPNYSSELNVNALLLGDSALYLCASSLVQETNSPLHFGNGTRLTVT.

The chain couples TRBV28 to TRBJ2-3; TRBD2 matches 9 bases. Looked up from germline, CDR1 is MDHEN and CDR2 is SYDVKM. With V trimmed by 3 bases and J by 4 bases, 5 bases remained unmatched. The CDR3 consists of 15 residues. The CDR3 spells CASSFPAGGADTQYF. In nucleotides, the CDR3 is TGTGCCAGCAGTTTTCCGGCGGGAGGGGCAGATACGCAGTATTTT.

The gene calls are TRBV18 and TRBJ2-7; 10 bases map to TRBD1. The germline CDR1 and CDR2 sequences are KGHSH and LQKENI. V shed 6 bases and J 6 bases; nucleotides not matched to a gene: 11. The CDR3 loop spans 15 amino acids. This CDR3 is CASSDRGPTLSEQYF. The CDR3 nucleotides read TGTGCCAGCTCCGACAGGGGGCCAACCCTTAGCGAGCAGTACTTC.

This clone was found once. This chain joins TRBV19 and TRBJ2-1, with 10 positions matching TRBD1. Losses at the gene ends were 8 bases for V and 9 bases for J; bases not matched to a gene: 16. Germline V CDR1 and CDR2: LNHDA, SQIVND (reference sequence). This CDR3 contains 16 residues. The CDR3 spells CASGDRGLGGPLEQFF. The CDR3 DNA reads as TGTGCCAGTGGAGACAGGGGGCTAGGGGGACCACTTGAGCAGTTCTTC.

This chain uses TRBV27 with TRBJ2-1; D ambiguous. The CDR3 spans 13 residues. Trimming took off 1 base at V and 4 bases at J, with 5 bases between the two ends. Germline V gives CDR1 MNHEY, CDR2 SMNVEV (reference sequence). The CDR3 loop reads CASSLLGYNEQFF. DNA for the CDR3: TGTGCCAGCAGTTTATTGGGATACAATGAGCAGTTCTTC.

The rearrangement uses TRBV5-6 and TRBJ2-7, with TRBD1 matching 12 bases. Germline-derived CDR1 and CDR2 are SGHDT and YYEEEE. J lost 3 bases, V lost 3 bases, and 4 bases had no gene match. The CDR3 runs to 15 residues. CDR3 sequence reads: CASSSGTGGYYEQYF. As DNA, the CDR3 is TGTGCCAGCAGCTCCGGGACAGGGGGCTACTACGAGCAGTACTTC.

This clone has only a few counts. The chain recombines TRBV5-8 with TRBJ1-2; D ambiguous. V dropped 0 bases and J dropped 4 bases, with 7 bases sitting between them. In germline, CDR1 is SGHTS, CDR2 YDEGEE. CDR3 length equals 13 residues. The CDR3 nucleotides read TGTGCCAGCAGCTTGGCCAGCGCCTATGGCTACACCTTC. It translates to CASSLASAYGYTF.

The table lists this clone with a count of one. The chain couples TRBV10-3 to TRBJ1-3, with 7 bases aligning to TRBD1. The V gene end was trimmed by 5 bases and the J gene end by 0 bases; junction bases not matched to a gene: 7. CDR1 ENHRY and CDR2 SYGVKD come from the germline V gene. The CDR3 covers 16 residues. The CDR3 spells CAISIGTAISGNTIYF. Written as DNA, the CDR3 is TGTGCCATCAGTATTGGGACAGCGATCTCTGGAAACACCATATATTTT.